This T cell receptor beta chain is drawn from a study of identifying expanded T cells in peripheral blood. Measured with immunoSEQ multiplex PCR; TCRdb has only the in-frame clones, and not every one. The sample contains under 120,000 clones, approximately 90% of which appear only once. Input material: blood. The sequence was obtained from a person aged 18 to 69 in good health.

CDR3 sequence reads: CASSPAVGGGTDTQYF. The CDR3 region has the DNA TGTGCCAGCTCACCGGCTGTGGGGGGCGGCACAGATACGCAGTATTTT. The J gene is TRBJ2-3, the V gene TRBV18; D could derive from TRBD1 or TRBD2 (6 bases each). The CDR3 has 16 residues. Germline CDR1 and CDR2: KGHSH and LQKENI. Trimming cost V 3 bases and J 1 base, with 14 bases left between them.